This T cell receptor beta chain was identified in a study of T cell responses to AZD1222 COVID-19 vaccine. The germline V and J ends were trimmed by 5 bases and 4 bases, with 15 bases remaining between them. CDR1 and CDR2 from the germline V gene are KGHSH and LQKENI. CDR3 length: 15 residues. Comment on this clone: Antigen: not known.

Study-level points and caveats: None of the repertoires were sampled until the peak T cell response had passed.

TCRdb keeps only in-frame clones here, not all; method: immunoSEQ multiplex PCR. The data show about 120,000 clones, roughly 85% seen once. The TCR comes from an adult in good health. The chain joins TRBV18 to TRBJ1-5; D perhaps matches TRBD1 (6 bases). Here the sequenced sample was peripheral blood, taken on day 0 of AZD1222 vaccination. The CDR3 is CASSEGQILNQPQHF. The CDR3 nucleotides are TGTGCCAGCTCAGAAGGACAGATTCTGAATCAGCCCCAGCATTTT.